One and the same sample provided the 20 T cell receptor beta chains below, sequenced in a study of cytomegalovirus exposure and HLA in healthy donors. Primers included in the PCR were 60 Vbeta and 13 Jbeta primers. Libraries were prepared by immunoSEQ multiplex PCR; TCRdb keeps only in-frame clonotypes and omits some of them. The data contain fewer than 200,000 clones, approximately 80% of them seen just once; the ten biggest clones take up around 1.2%. Sequenced material: PBMCs. These receptors originate from a girl aged 2 to 9 in good health and CMV-seropositive.

This rearrangement joins TRBV9 to TRBJ1-5; tentatively, D is TRBD1 (5 bases). The germline V gene has CDR1 SGDLS and CDR2 YYNGEE. V was cut by 3 bases and J by 7 bases, with 11 bases left in between. This CDR3 spans 13 amino acids. CDR3 in DNA: TGTGCCAGCAGCGGGGGGAGGGGCCAGCCCCAGCATTTT. It specifies CASSGGRGQPQHF.

The gene calls are TRBV11-2 and TRBJ1-5, with D tentatively TRBD1 (5 bases). Trimming shortened V by 6 bases and J by 0 bases, and 9 bases separated the two germline ends. The CDR3 has 14 residues. CDR1 and CDR2 (germline): SGHAT, FQNNGV. The CDR3 region is CASSSGISNQPQHF. The CDR3 bases are TGTGCCAGCAGTTCAGGGATTAGCAATCAGCCCCAGCATTTT.

The chain employs TRBV7-8 and TRBJ2-1; 11 nucleotides line up with TRBD2. V gave up 5 bases and J gave up 7 bases; unmatched junction bases: 13. Germline V gene sequence: CDR1 SGHVS, CDR2 FQNEAQ. The CDR3 contains 17 residues. This chain's CDR3 is CASSMGTSGFVRNEQFF. CDR3 in DNA: TGTGCCAGCAGCATGGGGACTAGCGGTTTCGTAAGGAATGAGCAGTTCTTC.

This clone was picked up one time. The chain is built from TRBV9 and TRBJ2-5, with 10 bases fitting TRBD2. The CDR3 covers 14 residues. CDR1 is SGDLS and CDR2 is YYNGEE in the germline V gene. V lost 1 base, J lost 4 bases, and 1 base stayed unmatched. The CDR3 region is CASSVLAGAETQYF. Written as DNA, the CDR3 is TGTGCCAGCAGCGTACTAGCGGGGGCAGAGACCCAGTACTTC.

The V call is TRBV7-2, the J call TRBJ2-7; TRBD2 aligns across 8 bases. This CDR3 has 15 residues. V trimming: 1 base; J trimming: 3 bases; junction bases outside the gene matches: 5. Germline values: CDR1 SGHTA, CDR2 FQGNSA. CDR3 protein: CASSLELAVNYEQYF. The CDR3 bases are TGTGCCAGCAGCTTAGAACTAGCGGTCAACTACGAGCAGTACTTC.

In this sample, this clone turned up once. This CDR3 reads CASSNGLAGVRYF. The CDR3, as DNA: TGTGCCAGCAGCAACGGACTAGCGGGAGTTCGGTACTTC. The chain couples TRBV7-6 to TRBJ2-7; 13 bases align to TRBD2. This CDR3 is built from 13 residues. The V segment lost 5 bases and the J segment 12 bases; nucleotides outside the gene matches: 7. Looked up from germline, CDR1 is SGHVS and CDR2 is FNYEAQ.

V gene TRBV30 combines with J gene TRBJ2-7; 9 bases fit TRBD2. This CDR3 has 15 amino acids. Unmatched junction bases numbered 13, after V lost 7 bases and J lost 3 bases. CDR1 is GTSNPN, CDR2 SVGIG, per germline (reference sequence). CDR3 protein: CAFSLGLADIYEQYF. The CDR3 nucleotides read TGTGCCTTTTCCCTGGGACTAGCAGATATCTACGAGCAGTACTTC.

V and J are TRBV2 and TRBJ2-1; 8 nucleotides match TRBD2. Trimming took 9 bases from V and 1 from J; bases not matched to a gene: 11. The CDR3 covers 16 residues. The V gene's germline CDR1 is SNHLY and CDR2 FYNNEI. CDR3 sequence reads: CASSPRPGGSYNEQFF. The CDR3 DNA reads TGTGCCAGTTCACCACGCCCGGGGGGGTCCTACAATGAGCAGTTCTTC. Full variable domain (remainder filled in from reference TRBV2 and TRBJ2-1): EPEVTQTPSHQVTQMGQEVILRCVPISNHLYFYWYRQILGQKVEFLVSFYNNEISEKSEIFDDQFSVERPDGSNFTLKIRSTKLEDSAMYFCASSPRPGGSYNEQFFGPGTRLTVL.

This clone was detected only once. V gene TRBV30 combines with J gene TRBJ1-1, with D perhaps matching TRBD1 (5 bases). Germline CDR1 and CDR2: GTSNPN and SVGIG (reference sequence). This CDR3 spans 13 amino acids. The V and J ends lost 5 bases and 5 bases respectively, with 15 bases between them. CDR3 residues: CAWPPPGGTEAFF. CDR3 in DNA: TGTGCCTGGCCCCCCCCGGGGGGTACTGAAGCTTTCTTT.

The chain combines TRBV7-9 with TRBJ2-2; the D gene is possibly TRBD1 (5 bases). Trimming took off 1 base at V and 6 bases at J, with 9 bases between the two ends. Per the germline V gene, CDR1 is SEHNR and CDR2 is FQNEAQ (reference sequence). The CDR3 is 14 residues long. The CDR3, as DNA: TGTGCCAGCAGCTTAGACGTAGGGGCCGGGGAGCTGTTTTTT. This sequence encodes CASSLDVGAGELFF.

V usage is TRBV4-2 and J usage is TRBJ2-2; 9 bases align to TRBD1. The CDR3 sequence is 15 residues long. Trimming took 7 bases from V and 4 from J; bases not matched to a gene: 7. The germline V gene has CDR1 LGHNA and CDR2 YNFKEQ. Here the CDR3 reads CASTTDRGGTGELFF. The DNA for the CDR3 is TGTGCCAGCACCACGGACAGGGGAGGCACCGGGGAGCTGTTTTTT.

The chain joins TRBV5-8 to TRBJ2-7; D not certain. The CDR3 sequence is 15 residues long. Germline lookup yields CDR1 SGHTS and CDR2 YDEGEE. Trimming shortened V by 0 bases and J by 0 bases, and 10 bases separated the two germline ends. This CDR3 is CASSLGRLSSYEQYF. The CDR3 nucleotides read TGTGCCAGCAGCTTGGGCAGGCTTAGCTCCTACGAGCAGTACTTC.

The genes are TRBV6-1 and TRBJ2-3; TRBD2 matches 8 bases. J was trimmed by 8 bases and V by 4 bases; bases with no gene match: 8. This CDR3 spans 14 amino acids. Germline CDR1 reads MNHNS; CDR2 reads SASEGT. Here the CDR3 reads CASSGGTRRATQYF. CDR3 nucleotides: TGTGCCAGCAGTGGGGGGACTAGGCGGGCTACGCAGTATTTT.

The chain recombines TRBV6-5 with TRBJ1-1, with 8 bases fitting TRBD1. The J segment lost 7 bases and the V segment lost 10 bases, leaving 11 bases of the junction unmatched. Germline assignment: CDR1 MNHEY and CDR2 SVGAGI. The CDR3 runs 13 residues. The chain's CDR3 is CANRNRGQDEAFF. The CDR3 nucleotides read TGTGCCAACCGAAACAGGGGACAGGATGAAGCTTTCTTT.

This chain joins TRBV29-1 and TRBJ2-2; D is uncertain. The CDR3 is 13 amino acids. CDR1 and CDR2 from the germline V gene are SQVTM and ANQGSEA. Trimming shortened V by 4 bases and J by 5 bases, and 11 bases separated the two germline ends. For the CDR3, the DNA is TGCAGCGTTGGTCCAGGCAGGACCGGGGAGCTGTTTTTT. The encoded protein is CSVGPGRTGELFF.

Here the CDR3 reads CTAGDPGAKNIQYF. DNA for the CDR3: TGCACAGCCGGAGACCCAGGGGCCAAAAACATTCAGTACTTC. This chain uses TRBV1 with TRBJ2-4; TRBD1, the table's D call, lacks a check against the DNA. TRBV1 constitutes a pseudogene. The CDR3 runs 14 residues.

This chain links TRBV5-1 with TRBJ2-3; 10 nucleotides line up with TRBD2. Germline assignment: CDR1 SGHRS and CDR2 YFSETQ. With 0 bases clipped from V and 2 bases from J, the junction kept 6 bases outside the gene matches. This CDR3 comprises 17 residues. The CDR3 spells CASSLAGLAGDTDTQYF. The CDR3 region has the DNA TGCGCCAGCAGCTTGGCCGGGCTAGCGGGGGACACAGATACGCAGTATTTT.

The rearrangement joins TRBV9 to TRBJ2-2; unclear D gene. Trimming took 0 bases from V and 5 from J, leaving 5 bases between them. In germline, CDR1 is SGDLS, CDR2 YYNGEE. The CDR3 totals 13 residues. The CDR3: CASSVAETGELFF. CDR3 DNA sequence: TGTGCCAGCAGCGTAGCTGAGACCGGGGAGCTGTTTTTT.

The V gene is TRBV7-4, the J gene TRBJ2-3; TRBD1 matches 12 bases. Germline trimming cut 3 bases from V and 6 bases from J; bases unmatched to any gene: 10. Germline lookup yields CDR1 SGHVT and CDR2 SQSDAQ. The CDR3 is 17 amino acids. CDR3 sequence (DNA): TGTGCCAGCAGCTTGGCCAGGGACAGGGGGCAATCGGATACGCAGTATTTT. Protein product: CASSLARDRGQSDTQYF.

This chain uses TRBV15 with TRBJ2-7; D unclear. The V end was cut by 10 bases, the J end by 2 bases, with 12 bases between. Germline CDR1 LNHNV, CDR2 YYDKDF (reference sequence). The CDR3 runs to 12 residues. CDR3 DNA sequence: TGTGCCAACAACAGAGCCGCCTACGAGCAGTACTTC. It specifies CANNRAAYEQYF.